The rows below give T cell receptor beta chains drawn from one sample of a study of cytomegalovirus exposure and HLA in healthy donors. Only in-frame clones appear in the TCRdb table, and some are missing; sequencing was by immunoSEQ multiplex PCR. In all, the sample yields 70,000 to 100,000 clones. Input material: PBMCs. These receptors were obtained from a man aged 18 to 30 in good health and CMV-seropositive. CDR3s include the opening cysteine and the closing phenylalanine or tryptophan. Each record gives: V gene, D gene, J gene, CDR3 protein, CDR3 DNA. A D gene is named only where the DNA matches it firmly.

TRBV7-9	.	TRBJ1-1	CASSLTLEAEAFF	TGTGCCAGCAGCCTTACTCTAGAGGCTGAAGCTTTCTTT
TRBV7-6	TRBD2	TRBJ2-7	CASSPGGASYEQYF	TGTGCCAGCAGCCCCGGGGGGGCCTCCTACGAGCAGTACTTC
TRBV18	TRBD1	TRBJ2-7	CASSTGTGPYEQYF	TGTGCCAGCTCAACCGGGACAGGTCCCTACGAGCAGTACTTC
TRBV9	TRBD2	TRBJ2-1	CASSVPAGGFGNEQFF	TGTGCCAGCAGCGTACCGGCCGGGGGGTTTGGCAATGAGCAGTTCTTC
TRBV18	TRBD1	TRBJ1-2	CASSQGQGNYGYTF	TGTGCCAGCTCTCAGGGACAGGGCAACTATGGCTACACCTTC
TRBV6-1	.	TRBJ2-1	CASPGQPDNEQFF	TGTGCCAGCCCTGGACAGCCTGACAATGAGCAGTTCTTC
TRBV27	TRBD1	TRBJ1-4	CASSYAGGFEKLFF	TGTGCCAGCAGTTACGCAGGGGGCTTTGAAAAACTGTTTTTT
TRBV5-1	.	TRBJ2-1	CASSLGAAGSSDNEQFF	TGCGCCAGCAGCTTGGGTGCGGCGGGGAGCTCCGACAATGAGCAGTTCTTC
TRBV6-6	TRBD2	TRBJ2-1	CASSYGAGGPYNEQFF	TGTGCCAGCAGTTACGGAGCGGGGGGGCCCTACAATGAGCAGTTCTTC
TRBV2	TRBD1	TRBJ2-1	CASSEWQGAKGEQFF	TGTGCCAGCAGTGAGTGGCAGGGGGCAAAAGGGGAGCAGTTCTTC
TRBV7-3	.	TRBJ1-1	CASSFGTYGEAFF	TGTGCCAGCAGCTTCGGGACTTACGGGGAAGCTTTCTTT
TRBV14	.	TRBJ1-2	CASSQGRGWDGYTF	TGTGCCAGCAGCCAAGGGCGGGGCTGGGATGGCTACACCTTC
TRBV28	.	TRBJ1-1	CASSFNRNTEAFF	TGTGCCAGCAGTTTCAACAGGAACACTGAAGCTTTCTTT
TRBV7-9	TRBD1	TRBJ1-2	CASSGTGINYGYTF	TGTGCCAGCAGCGGGACAGGGATAAACTATGGCTACACCTTC
TRBV27	TRBD1	TRBJ2-5	CASSLSRDSPNQYF	TGTGCCAGCAGTTTATCCCGGGACAGCCCTAATCAGTACTTC
TRBV27	.	TRBJ1-2	CASSLAPGGVYGYTF	TGTGCCAGCAGTTTAGCCCCGGGAGGCGTCTATGGCTACACCTTC
TRBV28	TRBD1	TRBJ2-2	CASSTTGETGELFF	TGTGCCAGCAGCACCACAGGGGAAACCGGGGAGCTGTTTTTT
TRBV5-4	TRBD1	TRBJ1-1	CASSSDRGLGNTEAFF	TGTGCCAGCAGCTCCGACAGGGGGCTGGGGAACACTGAAGCTTTCTTT
TRBV7-9	.	TRBJ2-3	CASSLRQGGITDTQYF	TGTGCCAGCAGCTTACGGCAGGGCGGAATCACAGATACGCAGTATTTT
TRBV4-2	.	TRBJ1-1	CASSPFLAQNMNTEAFF	TGTGCCAGCAGCCCCTTCCTCGCTCAAAACATGAACACTGAAGCTTTCTTT
TRBV5-4	TRBD2	TRBJ2-1	CASSLGTSGGKYNEQFF	TGTGCCAGCAGCCTAGGGACTAGCGGGGGGAAATACAATGAGCAGTTCTTC
TRBV13	TRBD1	TRBJ2-7	CASSPQGVSLYEQYF	TGTGCCAGCAGCCCACAGGGGGTCTCGCTATACGAGCAGTACTTC
TRBV27	.	TRBJ1-5	CASRHTGGRSNQPQHF	TGTGCCAGCAGGCATACGGGGGGCCGGAGCAATCAGCCCCAGCATTTT
TRBV29-1	TRBD2	TRBJ2-1	CSLWTSGRCAYNEQFF	TGCAGCTTATGGACTAGCGGGAGGTGTGCCTACAATGAGCAGTTCTTC
TRBV5-1	.	TRBJ1-4	CASSLGGAFNEKLFF	TGCGCCAGCAGCTTGGGGGGAGCGTTTAATGAAAAACTGTTTTTT
TRBV19	TRBD1	TRBJ1-5	CASSIDRGEDQPQHF	TGTGCCAGTAGTATCGACAGGGGAGAGGATCAGCCCCAGCATTTT
TRBV5-1	.	TRBJ1-4	CASSLDWRRTATNEKLFF	TGCGCCAGCAGCTTGGATTGGCGGAGAACCGCAACTAATGAAAAACTGTTTTTT
TRBV28	.	TRBJ1-5	CASSLWQDNQPQHF	TGTGCCAGCAGTTTATGGCAGGACAATCAGCCCCAGCATTTT
TRBV2	TRBD2	TRBJ2-2	CASSEWASGGPGELFF	TGTGCCAGCAGTGAATGGGCTAGCGGGGGTCCCGGGGAGCTGTTTTTT
TRBV28	.	TRBJ2-7	CASTTKAGAEQYF	TGTGCCAGCACCACCAAGGCTGGGGCCGAGCAGTACTTC
TRBV6-5	.	TRBJ1-6	CASRRLNSPLHF	TGTGCCAGCAGACGACTTAATTCACCCCTCCACTTT
TRBV5-1	.	TRBJ1-2	CASSLSRLSQGRDGYTF	TGCGCCAGCAGCTTGTCCAGACTTAGTCAGGGGAGGGATGGCTACACCTTC
TRBV5-5	.	TRBJ2-7	CASSLGVLPSYEQYF	TGTGCCAGCAGCTTGGGGGTACTACCCTCCTACGAGCAGTACTTC
TRBV4-1	TRBD1	TRBJ2-7	CASSPGQGADYEQYF	TGCGCCAGCAGCCCGGGACAGGGGGCGGACTACGAGCAGTACTTC
TRBV29-1	.	TRBJ2-1	CSVGIRDEQFF	TGCAGCGTTGGTATACGGGATGAGCAGTTCTTC
TRBV29-1	.	TRBJ1-2	CSVEGEGANYGYTF	TGCAGCGTTGAAGGGGAGGGAGCTAACTATGGCTACACCTTC
TRBV6-5	.	TRBJ2-7	CASSYSIQASGYQQYF	TGTGCCAGCAGTTACTCGATACAGGCGTCCGGGTACCAGCAGTACTTC
TRBV28	.	TRBJ2-5	CASSGGIQETQYF	TGTGCCAGCAGTGGGGGCATCCAAGAGACCCAGTACTTC
TRBV29-1	.	TRBJ1-2	CSVDGQGGGYTF	TGCAGCGTTGACGGGCAGGGAGGAGGCTACACCTTC
TRBV5-5	TRBD2	TRBJ2-7	CASILAPGGYEQYF	TGTGCCAGCATCCTGGCCCCGGGGGGCTACGAGCAGTACTTC
TRBV9	TRBD2	TRBJ2-7	CASSPLGLAGDEQYF	TGTGCCAGCAGCCCTCTTGGACTAGCGGGGGACGAGCAGTACTTC
TRBV30	.	TRBJ1-1	CAWSRQDTEAFF	TGTGCCTGGAGTAGACAGGACACTGAAGCTTTCTTT
TRBV11-3	.	TRBJ2-7	CASSLRQGPYEQYF	TGTGCCAGCAGCTTGCGACAAGGTCCATACGAGCAGTACTTC
TRBV7-2	TRBD2	TRBJ2-1	CASSLQAGGPPYNEQFF	TGTGCCAGCAGCTTACAAGCGGGAGGGCCCCCCTACAATGAGCAGTTCTTC
TRBV4-1	.	TRBJ2-1	CASSRGLDNEQFF	TGCGCCAGCAGCCGGGGACTTGACAATGAGCAGTTCTTC
TRBV5-6	TRBD1	TRBJ1-4	CASSTGDRGRGEKLFF	TGTGCCAGCAGCACAGGGGACAGGGGGCGCGGAGAAAAACTGTTTTTT
TRBV11-2	.	TRBJ2-7	CASSSRVFSYEQYF	TGTGCCAGCAGCTCCAGGGTCTTCTCCTACGAGCAGTACTTC
TRBV6-6	TRBD1	TRBJ2-7	CASSYLDRAYEQYF	TGTGCCAGCAGTTATTTGGACAGGGCCTACGAGCAGTACTTC
TRBV5-1	.	TRBJ2-6	CASSQTEAGANVLTF	TGCGCCAGCAGCCAGACAGAGGCTGGGGCCAACGTCCTGACTTTC
TRBV9	TRBD1	TRBJ1-5	CASSAHGQGDQPQHF	TGTGCCAGCAGCGCCCACGGACAGGGGGATCAGCCCCAGCATTTT
TRBV28	TRBD1	TRBJ2-3	CASSLGKGADTQYF	TGTGCCAGCAGTTTAGGGAAGGGGGCGGATACGCAGTATTTT
TRBV30	.	TRBJ1-5	CACSPSGIRSQPQHF	TGTGCCTGTAGCCCTTCCGGGATTCGGAGTCAGCCCCAGCATTTT